These 22 T cell receptor beta chains were sequenced from one sample in a study of CD8+CD57+ T cells in acquired aplastic anemia. Profiles of TCR beta VDJ and CDR3 were generated from a genomic DNA template. TCRdb reprocessed the reads with MiXCR, giving one entry per CDR3 protein. The sample yields around 170,000 distinct CDR3 sequences, about 45% seen once. Those patients picked for sequencing had displayed CD8+CD57+ cell expansion on flow cytometry. The sample was sorted CD4+, CD8+, or CD8+CD57+ T cells (not recorded which) from PBMCs. These receptors were collected from a human donor with aplastic anemia.

The chain is built from TRBV25-1 and TRBJ1-2; no clear D gene. Germline V gene sequence: CDR1 MGHDK, CDR2 SYGVNS. The V gene lost 5 bases and the J gene lost 8 bases, with 18 bases spanning the gap. The CDR3 extends over 14 amino acids. CDR3 loop: CASSTPGGFWGYTF. Written as DNA, the CDR3 is TGTGCCAGCAGTACCCCCGGAGGGTTCTGGGGCTACACCTTC.

This clonotype was seen a handful of times. The V call is TRBV25-1, the J call TRBJ1-6; 10 nucleotides agree with TRBD1. After removal of 4 bases from V and 6 bases from J, the junction contained 9 bases not matched to a gene. CDR1 and CDR2 (germline): MGHDK, SYGVNS. CDR3 length: 17 amino acids. Written as DNA, the CDR3 is TGTGCCAGCAGTGGCCTAATGGGGACAGGGGTTAATTCACCCCTCCACTTT. This sequence encodes CASSGLMGTGVNSPLHF.

This clonotype has more than one count but fewer than ten. V usage is TRBV11-2 and J usage is TRBJ2-1; 7 bases fit TRBD1. The CDR3 runs 15 residues. The germline CDR1 and CDR2 sequences are SGHAT and FQNNGV. Losses at the gene ends were 5 bases for V and 0 bases for J; bases not matched to a gene: 4. CDR3 nucleotides: TGTGCCAGCAGCCTGACAGGGAGCTCCTACAATGAGCAGTTCTTC. Residues: CASSLTGSSYNEQFF.

This clonotype was counted at least ten times. The V and J genes are TRBV19 and TRBJ1-1, with TRBD1 matching 7 bases. CDR3 length: 16 amino acids. Unmatched junction bases numbered 13, after V lost 7 bases and J lost 2 bases. The germline V gene encodes CDR1 LNHDA and CDR2 SQIVND (reference sequence). The CDR3 DNA follows: TGTGCCAGTAATTTACGGGGAGGACAGGCAAACACTGAAGCTTTCTTT. It translates to CASNLRGGQANTEAFF.

This clonotype was observed at least ten times. This rearrangement joins TRBV7-3 to TRBJ1-6; D perhaps matches TRBD1 (5 bases). The V end lost 5 bases, the J end lost 7 bases, and 15 bases lay between the germline ends. This CDR3 is 15 amino acids long. Per the germline V gene, CDR1 is SGHTA and CDR2 is FQGTGA. The CDR3: CASSPVGGGNSPLHF. The DNA of the CDR3 is TGTGCCAGCAGCCCGGTCGGGGGTGGCAATTCACCCCTCCACTTT.

This clonotype has ten or more counts. This chain joins TRBV9 and TRBJ2-2; D not certain. Trimming took 0 bases from V and 0 from J, leaving 9 bases between them. Germline loops: CDR1 SGDLS, CDR2 YYNGEE. The CDR3 contains 16 residues. The CDR3 DNA is TGTGCCAGCAGCGTAGTCGCGTCCCCGAACACCGGGGAGCTGTTTTTT. Amino acids: CASSVVASPNTGELFF.

With regard to this clonotype: A read error may explain this, as a much larger clone is one base away. This rearrangement joins TRBV19 to TRBJ2-3; 11 bases align to TRBD2. The CDR3 consists of 17 residues. Germline loops: CDR1 LNHDA, CDR2 SQIVND (reference sequence). The CDR3 sequence is CASGMSPSGGSTDTQYF. As DNA, the CDR3 is TGTGCCAGTGGTATGTCTCCTAGCGGGGGGAGCACAGATACGCAGTATTTT.

This chain links TRBV7-2 with TRBJ1-2; no clear D gene. The germline CDR1 and CDR2 sequences are SGHTA and FQGNSA. There are 14 residues in the CDR3. V shed 0 bases and J shed 8 bases, with 13 bases lying between them. In DNA, the CDR3 is TGTGCCAGCAGCTTAGCGTTGACGGATCGAGGCTACACCTTC. As protein: CASSLALTDRGYTF.

This clonotype was observed a single time. The chain links TRBV7-2 to TRBJ1-1, with a tentative D call TRBD1 (5 bases). The V end lost 0 bases, the J end lost 4 bases, and 12 bases lay between the germline ends. Germline V gene sequence: CDR1 SGHTA, CDR2 FQGNSA. This CDR3 spans 15 amino acids. Here the CDR3 DNA reads TGTGCCAGCAGCTTAGCGGGGGGGTTGGCCACTGAAGCTTTCTTT. Translating it yields CASSLAGGLATEAFF. Filled out from reference TRBV7-2 and TRBJ1-1, the complete variable domain reads GAGVSQSPSNKVTEKGKDVELRCDPISGHTALYWYRQSLGQGLEFLIYFQGNSAPDKSGLPSDRFSAERTGGSVSTLTIQRTQQEDSAVYLCASSLAGGLATEAFFGQGTRLTVV.

The chain employs TRBV5-1 and TRBJ1-2; D uncertain. CDR1 and CDR2 (germline): SGHRS, YFSETQ. Trimming took 8 bases from V and 1 from J, leaving 15 bases between them. The CDR3 extends over 14 amino acids. CDR3 protein: CASSKSAINYGYTF. The DNA of the CDR3 is TGCGCCAGTTCAAAGTCGGCGATTAACTATGGCTACACCTTC.

J is TRBJ2-3 and V is TRBV29-1; D gene ambiguous. V gave up 2 bases and J gave up 0 bases, with 3 bases separating them. CDR3 size: 12 residues. Germline V gene data show CDR1 as SQVTM and CDR2 as ANQGSEA. The CDR3 DNA reads TGCAGCGTTGAATACAGCACAGATACGCAGTATTTT. Amino acids: CSVEYSTDTQYF.

A few counts support this clonotype. The chain links TRBV6-6 to TRBJ1-1, with a tentative D call TRBD1 (5 bases). The CDR3 spans 14 residues. Trimming removed 2 bases at V and 7 bases at J, with 14 bases between. CDR1 is MNHNY and CDR2 is SVGAGI in the germline V gene (reference sequence). Here the CDR3 reads CASSYTPGRDEAFF. CDR3 in DNA: TGTGCCAGCAGTTACACACCAGGGCGAGATGAAGCTTTCTTT.

This clonotype occurred many times. The J gene is TRBJ2-2, the V gene TRBV7-8; 8 bases agree with TRBD2. The V gene's germline CDR1 is SGHVS and CDR2 FQNEAQ. This CDR3 region has 15 residues. V lost 5 bases, J lost 5 bases, and 7 bases stayed unmatched. The CDR3 reads CASSPAGGLTGELFF. The CDR3 DNA reads TGTGCCAGCAGCCCCGCGGGAGGCTTGACCGGGGAGCTGTTTTTT.

This clonotype was observed at least ten times. This chain links TRBV29-1 with TRBJ2-6, with 12 bases that match TRBD1. CDR3 length: 18 residues. The V gene end was trimmed by 6 bases and the J gene end by 4 bases; junction bases not matched to a gene: 13. Germline V lookup: CDR1 SQVTM, CDR2 ANQGSEA. The CDR3 DNA sequence: TGCAGCGTAGACTCTGGGACAGGGGGCCTATCAGGGGCCAACGTCCTGACTTTC. Translation: CSVDSGTGGLSGANVLTF.

This clonotype was found many times. The chain joins TRBV12-3 or TRBV12-4 to TRBJ2-7; TRBD1 is a possible D gene (5 bases). The ends were cut back, 5 bases at V and 4 bases at J, with 12 bases in the middle. This CDR3 has 13 residues. The CDR3 reads CASSPQDGYEQYF. In nucleotides, the CDR3 is TGTGCCAGCAGTCCACAGGACGGATACGAGCAGTACTTC.

There are many counts of this clonotype. The chain employs TRBV10-2 and TRBJ2-7, with D possibly TRBD2 on 5 matching bases. This CDR3 is 14 amino acids long. CDR1 and CDR2 (germline): WSHSY, SAAADI. The V gene lost 4 bases and the J gene lost 7 bases, with 17 bases spanning the gap. The CDR3 here is CASSGTGVGSEQYV. The CDR3 nucleotides are TGCGCCAGCAGTGGGACCGGGGTGGGGTCGGAGCAGTACGTC.

The table lists this clonotype with many counts. This chain connects TRBV6-6 to TRBJ1-1; D gene unclear. V gave up 4 bases and J gave up 4 bases, with 13 bases separating them. Per germline, CDR1 MNHNY and CDR2 SVGAGI (reference sequence). The CDR3 is 14 amino acids. The CDR3 region has the DNA TGTGCCAGCAGTTGGGAGCCGGGCGGCACTGAAGCTTTCTTT. Its translation is CASSWEPGGTEAFF.

The J gene is TRBJ2-3, the V gene TRBV9, with D perhaps TRBD1 or TRBD2 (6 bases each). V was shortened by 1 base and J by 3 bases, with 9 bases between the two germline ends. The germline CDR1 and CDR2 sequences are SGDLS and YYNGEE. This CDR3 has 14 amino acids. The CDR3 bases are TGTGCCAGCAGCGTAACGGGGGCTACAGATACGCAGTATTTT. This translates into CASSVTGATDTQYF.

The sample holds many counts of this clonotype. This chain connects TRBV12-5 to TRBJ2-1; D is possibly TRBD2 (5 bases). The V end was cut by 0 bases, the J end by 7 bases, with 16 bases between. Germline V gives CDR1 LGHNT, CDR2 FRNRAP. This CDR3 comprises 16 residues. This CDR3 is CASGLVLSRTGNEQFF. The CDR3, as DNA: TGTGCTAGTGGTTTGGTACTGAGCAGAACGGGGAATGAGCAGTTCTTC.

This clonotype has at least ten counts. This chain links TRBV24-1 with TRBJ1-1; 8 bases are shared with TRBD1. The CDR3 is 16 residues long. Germline CDR1 and CDR2: KGHDR and SFDVKD. V shed 5 bases and J 4 bases; nucleotides not matched to a gene: 11. In DNA, the CDR3 is TGTGCCACCAGTGCATCGGGCGGACAGGGCGTCACTGAAGCTTTCTTT. Its translation: CATSASGGQGVTEAFF.

In regard to this clonotype: No conserved phenylalanine or tryptophan is present at the end of the CDR3, so a read error is the likely explanation. The chain uses TRBV7-9 and TRBJ1-2; D is unresolved. In germline, CDR1 is SEHNR, CDR2 FQNEAQ (reference sequence). The CDR3 is 12 residues long. V was shortened by 2 bases and J by 4 bases, with 5 bases between the two germline ends. The DNA for the CDR3 is TGTGCCAGCAGCTTATCCGGCTATGGCTACACCCTC. Amino acid sequence: CASSLSGYGYTL.

The rearrangement links TRBV29-1 to TRBJ2-1, with 7 positions matching TRBD1. Germline trimming cut 6 bases from V and 0 bases from J; bases unmatched to any gene: 5. Germline loops: CDR1 SQVTM, CDR2 ANQGSEA. CDR3 length equals 14 residues. CDR3 in DNA: TGCAGCGTACAACAGGGGAGCTCCTACAATGAGCAGTTCTTC. Translated: CSVQQGSSYNEQFF.